The sequence of this T cell receptor beta chain was determined in a study of T-cell reconstitution after alpha-beta-depleted transplantation in children. Findings and caveats of the study: At around two months after transplant, the alpha-beta T cells were reportedly derived from several hundred expanded clones that came from non-depleted graft cells. Diversity of TCRbeta at day 60 was high in some patients, arising from surviving recipient T cells and thymic progenitors. One year post-transplant, T-cell counts and diversity were largely derived from T cells produced anew.

TCRbeta library construction was performed incorporating unique molecular identifiers. Via MiXCR, TCRdb re-called the PCR reads, giving one row per CDR3 protein. This table holds fewer than 550,000 distinct CDR3 sequences, 11% found once. This clonotype showed up just a few times. The antigen remains unidentified. CDR3 length equals 13 residues. Per germline, CDR1 DFQATT and CDR2 SNEGSKA (reference sequence). V was cut by 0 bases and J by 8 bases, with 13 bases left in between. The chain recombines TRBV20-1 with TRBJ1-2, with unresolved D. This TCR came from a female patient aged 2 to 10 who had a stem cell transplant for aplastic anemia, so the T cells may come from the graft donor. The sequencing used PBMCs, mostly from graft donor cells, collected 180 days after TCRalphabeta/CD19-depleted stem cell transplant. The CDR3, as DNA: TGCAGTGCTAGAGAAGGACTCCTGGGCGGCTACACCTTC. Translated, it gives CSAREGLLGGYTF.